This TCR beta chain originates from a study of blood T cell repertoires in COVID-19 (dated by TCRdb to the early 2020s). Turning to the overall study: Samples from collaborators originated in the United States, Italy and Spain and spanned both the acute and convalescent phases of COVID-19. The samples were drawn from two sources: the first 160 participants of the ongoing ImmuneRACE study, and some 1,300 subjects contributed by 6 global collaborators. The repertoires were released in a freely available public database intended as a resource for research on the immune response to SARS-CoV-2. The sample metadata nearly always contained a de-identified subject ID, COVID-19 status, age in years and sex. Subjects who had been exposed to COVID-19, were actively infected with it, or had recovered from it provided the deeply sampled blood TCRbeta repertoires that made up the dataset. The prospective study material was composed of cDNA or gDNA derived from T cells, B-cell-depleted T cells, or PBMCs. HLA class I and class II types, where available, came from metadata supplied by the sample provider rather than from assay-based typing. Paper-wide results and their limitations: How much clinical and demographic metadata was included differed by source and by participant, and the metadata was provided uncurated.

The germline V gene (reference sequence) gives CDR1 as LNHNV and CDR2 as YYDKDF. The CDR3 has 14 amino acids, counting the end cysteine and phenylalanine. Only CDR3 DNA is held: 42 bases, read in frame from base 1. V loses 6 bases of germline sequence and J loses 4 bases, and the interval between the two ends is 13 bases. One collaborating source in Seattle enrolled patients while the patients were actively infected and followed the patients over time throughout the course of disease. Each collaborating institution followed its own protocols to collect whole blood in K2EDTA tubes. For TCRbeta analysis, collaborators shipped samples as frozen whole blood, isolated PBMCs, or DNA extracted from either of those sample types. TCRbeta CDR3 regions were amplified from genomic DNA by means of the immunoSEQ Assay, a bias-controlled multiplex PCR. Per the source publication's procedure: The number of nucleated cells in each sample was estimated by amplification of reference gene primers within the assay. To quantify the absolute abundance of each unique TCRbeta CDR3 rearrangement, sequence reads were collapsed and filtered. For each sample, productive Simpson clonality was calculated by taking the square root of Simpson's diversity index across productive rearrangements. This immuneACCESS table, as held by TCRdb, lists in-frame sequences with V and J called but not all clones. Of the missing ones, under half trace to an unresolved V gene in checked studies; the others have no known cause. The V and J calls and clone size come from that table; D and trimming were worked out from the DNA. The sample table records 100,000 to 150,000 clones; roughly 92% of these occur just once. The ten largest clones add up to just over 2% of the sample.

A word on this clone: Its specific antigen is unknown. No base-level quality is on record; no much larger clone is a single base apart.

Here the chain combines TRBV15 and TRBJ1-5; possibly the D gene is TRBD1, per 5 matching bases. The TCR originated in a man aged 50 to 59 with COVID-19, enrolled during active disease. Sequenced sample: peripheral blood. The nucleotides are TGTGCCACCAGTCCAGGGAGGAATAATCAGCCCCAGCATTTT. This sequence encodes CATSPGRNNQPQHF.